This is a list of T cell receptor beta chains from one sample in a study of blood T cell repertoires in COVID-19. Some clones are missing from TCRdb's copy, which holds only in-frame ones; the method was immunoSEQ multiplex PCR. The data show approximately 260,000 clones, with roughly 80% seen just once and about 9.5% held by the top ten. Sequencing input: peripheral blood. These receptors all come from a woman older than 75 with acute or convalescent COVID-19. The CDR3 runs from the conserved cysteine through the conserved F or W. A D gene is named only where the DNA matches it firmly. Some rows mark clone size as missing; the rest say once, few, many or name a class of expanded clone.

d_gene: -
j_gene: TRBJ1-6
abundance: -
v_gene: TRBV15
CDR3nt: TGTGCCACCAGCAGGGTACATCTCTCCTATAATTCACCCCTCCACTTT
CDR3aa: CATSRVHLSYNSPLHF

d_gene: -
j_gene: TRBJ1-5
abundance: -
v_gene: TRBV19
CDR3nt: TGTGCCAGTAGTAATACAGGGAGCAATCAGCCCCAGCATTTT
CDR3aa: CASSNTGSNQPQHF

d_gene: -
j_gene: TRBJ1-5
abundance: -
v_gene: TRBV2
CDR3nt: TGTGCCAGTAGCGGCACTAATCAGCCCCAGCATTTT
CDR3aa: CASSGTNQPQHF

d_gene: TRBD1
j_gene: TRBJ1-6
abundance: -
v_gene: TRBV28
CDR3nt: TGTGCCAGCAGTGGGACAGCGGCGAATTCACCCCTCCACTTT
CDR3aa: CASSGTAANSPLHF

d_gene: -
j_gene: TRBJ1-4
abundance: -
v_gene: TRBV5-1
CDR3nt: TGCGCCAGCAGCCCGTCGGGGAGTGAAAAACTGTTTTTT
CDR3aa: CASSPSGSEKLFF

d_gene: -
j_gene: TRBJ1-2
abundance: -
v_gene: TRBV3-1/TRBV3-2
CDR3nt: TGTGCCAGCAGCCAAGTCCTGGGGAGCTATGGCTACACCTTC
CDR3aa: CASSQVLGSYGYTF

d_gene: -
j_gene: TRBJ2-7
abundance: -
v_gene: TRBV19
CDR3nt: TGTGCCAGTAGTATGGGGACTCCCAGGAATGCCTACGAGCAGTACTTC
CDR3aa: CASSMGTPRNAYEQYF

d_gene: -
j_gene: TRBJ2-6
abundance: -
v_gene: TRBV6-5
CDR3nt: TGTGCCAGCAGTTACTCGAGGCTGGGTGGGGCCAACGTCCTGACTTTC
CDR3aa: CASSYSRLGGANVLTF

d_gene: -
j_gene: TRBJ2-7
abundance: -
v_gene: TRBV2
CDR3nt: TGTGCCAGCAGTAGCCGGGCCTACGAGCAGTACTTC
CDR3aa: CASSSRAYEQYF

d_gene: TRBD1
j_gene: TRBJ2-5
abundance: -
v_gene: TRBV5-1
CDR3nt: TGCGCCAGCAGCCCTAAACCCGGACAGGGGCTCAGGGAGACCCAGTACTTC
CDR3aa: CASSPKPGQGLRETQYF

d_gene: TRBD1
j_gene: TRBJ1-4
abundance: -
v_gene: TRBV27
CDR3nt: TGTGCCAGCAGCCGTCGGACAGGAGGCGAAAAACTGTTTTTT
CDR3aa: CASSRRTGGEKLFF

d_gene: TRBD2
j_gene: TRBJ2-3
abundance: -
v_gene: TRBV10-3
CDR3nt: TGTGCCGCCTCTGTCGGGGGGGCCGGCACAGATACGCAGTATTTT
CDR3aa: CAASVGGAGTDTQYF

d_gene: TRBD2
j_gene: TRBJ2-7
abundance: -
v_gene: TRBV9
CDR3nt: TGTGCCAGCAGCGCCGGGACTAGCGGGGGGCTCTCCTACGAGCAGTACTTC
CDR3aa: CASSAGTSGGLSYEQYF

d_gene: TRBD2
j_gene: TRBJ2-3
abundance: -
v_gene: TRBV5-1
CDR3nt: TGCGCCAGCAGCCACCCTTCTTCCCCTAGCGGGGGGCGGGATACGCAGTATTTT
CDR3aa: CASSHPSSPSGGRDTQYF

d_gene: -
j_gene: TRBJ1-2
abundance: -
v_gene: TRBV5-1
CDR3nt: TGCGCCAGCAGCTTGGAGGGGGTTTCGTCTCCTGGCTACACCTTC
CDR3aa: CASSLEGVSSPGYTF

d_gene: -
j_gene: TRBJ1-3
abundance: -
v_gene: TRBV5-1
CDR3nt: TGCGCCAGCAGCTTGGGGGGCAGCTCTGGAAACACCATATATTTT
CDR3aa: CASSLGGSSGNTIYF

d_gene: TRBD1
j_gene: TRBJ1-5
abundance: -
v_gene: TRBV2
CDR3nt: TGTGCCAGCAGTGAAATGGGGACAGCCCAGCCCCAGCATTTT
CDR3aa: CASSEMGTAQPQHF

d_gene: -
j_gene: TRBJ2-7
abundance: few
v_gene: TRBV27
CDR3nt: TGTGCCAGCAGTCCGCTCGGACTGATTTCCTACGAGCAGTACTTC
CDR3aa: CASSPLGLISYEQYF

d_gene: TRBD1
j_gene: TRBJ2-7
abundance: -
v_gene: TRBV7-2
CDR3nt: TGTGCCAGCAGCCGTTCCGGGACAGGGGGCTCTAGCTCCTACGAGCAGTACTTC
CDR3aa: CASSRSGTGGSSSYEQYF

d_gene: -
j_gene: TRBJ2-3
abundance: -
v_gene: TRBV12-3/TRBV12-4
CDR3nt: TGTGCCAGCACCAGGGCGAGCACAGATACGCAGTATTTT
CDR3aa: CASTRASTDTQYF

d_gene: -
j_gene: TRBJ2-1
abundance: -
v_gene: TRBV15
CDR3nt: TGTGCCACCAGCAGAGATAATCTGGGAGGAGGCCTCTACAATGAGCAGTTCTTC
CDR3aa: CATSRDNLGGGLYNEQFF

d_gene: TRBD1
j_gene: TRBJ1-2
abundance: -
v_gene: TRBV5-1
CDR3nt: TGCGCCAGCAGCACCGGACAGGGCGGCTATGGCTACACCTTC
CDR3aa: CASSTGQGGYGYTF

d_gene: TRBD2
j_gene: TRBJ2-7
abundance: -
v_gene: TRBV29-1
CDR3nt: TGCAGCGTTGATCCTAGCGGGGGTTACTCCTACGAGCAGTACTTC
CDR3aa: CSVDPSGGYSYEQYF

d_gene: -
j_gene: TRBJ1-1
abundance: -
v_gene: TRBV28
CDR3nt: TGTGCCAGCAGTTTGGATTTGGGGGGAACTGAAGCTTTCTTT
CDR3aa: CASSLDLGGTEAFF

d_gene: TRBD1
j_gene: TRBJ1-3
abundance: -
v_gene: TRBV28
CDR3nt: TGTGCCAGCAGGGCGCCGGGACAGGTTTTCTCTGGAAACACCATATATTTT
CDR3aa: CASRAPGQVFSGNTIYF

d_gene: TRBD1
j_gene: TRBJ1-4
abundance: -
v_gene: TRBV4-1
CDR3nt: TGCGCCAGCAGCCCCAGGGGGACGGCAACTAATGAAAAACTGTTTTTT
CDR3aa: CASSPRGTATNEKLFF

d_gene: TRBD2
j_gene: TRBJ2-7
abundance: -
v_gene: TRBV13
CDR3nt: TGTGCCAGCAGCTTAAGGGTGCGGGGGAGCCGCTACGAGCAGTACTTC
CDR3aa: CASSLRVRGSRYEQYF

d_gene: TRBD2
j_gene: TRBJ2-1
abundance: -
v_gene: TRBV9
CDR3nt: TGTGCCAGCAGCGCCCTAGCGGCCCCTAGCAATGAGCAGTTCTTC
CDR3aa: CASSALAAPSNEQFF

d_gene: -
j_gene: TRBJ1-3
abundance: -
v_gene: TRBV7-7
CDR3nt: TGTGCTAGCAGCCCAGGCCCTGGAAACACCATATATTTT
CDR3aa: CASSPGPGNTIYF

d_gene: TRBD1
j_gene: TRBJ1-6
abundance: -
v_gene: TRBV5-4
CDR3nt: TGTGCCAGCAGCCCTTGGGACAGCTATAATTCACCCCTCCACTTT
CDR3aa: CASSPWDSYNSPLHF

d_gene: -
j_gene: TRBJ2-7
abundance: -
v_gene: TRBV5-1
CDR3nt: TGCGCCAGCAGCTTGCTCCAGGGTTCCTACGAGCAGTACTTC
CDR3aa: CASSLLQGSYEQYF

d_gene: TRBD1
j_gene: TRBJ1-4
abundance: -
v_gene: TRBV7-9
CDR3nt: TGTGCCAGCAGCTTACCTACAGGGGGCGATGAAAAACTGTTTTTT
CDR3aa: CASSLPTGGDEKLFF

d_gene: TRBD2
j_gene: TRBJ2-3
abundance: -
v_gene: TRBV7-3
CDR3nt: TGTGCCAGCAGCCTACGGGGGGACCTCACAGATACGCAGTATTTT
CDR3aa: CASSLRGDLTDTQYF

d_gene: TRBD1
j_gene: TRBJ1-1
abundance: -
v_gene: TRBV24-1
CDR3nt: TGTGCCACCAGTGATGGGGTGACTACAGGGGGCCGGGAAGCTTTCTTT
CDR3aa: CATSDGVTTGGREAFF

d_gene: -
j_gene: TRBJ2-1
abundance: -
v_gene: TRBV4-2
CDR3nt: TGTGCCAGCAGCCAAGACAGGGGAAGGTACAATGAGCAGTTCTTC
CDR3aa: CASSQDRGRYNEQFF

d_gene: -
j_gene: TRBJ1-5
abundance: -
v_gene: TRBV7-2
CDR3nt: TGTGCCAGCAGTAGACAGCATAATCAGCCCCAGCATTTT
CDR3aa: CASSRQHNQPQHF

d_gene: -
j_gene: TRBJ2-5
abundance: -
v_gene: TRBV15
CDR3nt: TGTGCCACCAGCGGAAACAGACAAGAGACCCAGTACTTC
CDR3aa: CATSGNRQETQYF

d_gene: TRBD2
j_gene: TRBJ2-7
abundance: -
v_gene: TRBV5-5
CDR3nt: TGTGCCAGCAGCCAAGGACTAGCGGGGGGATACTCCTACGAGCAGTACTTC
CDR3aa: CASSQGLAGGYSYEQYF

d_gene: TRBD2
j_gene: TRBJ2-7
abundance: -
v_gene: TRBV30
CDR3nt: TGTGCCTGGAGCCCTAGCGGGGGCCTCTCCTACGAGCAGTACTTC
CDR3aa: CAWSPSGGLSYEQYF

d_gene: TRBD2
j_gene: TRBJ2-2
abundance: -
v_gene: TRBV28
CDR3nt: TGTGCCAGCCGCGGGGGGCAGAACACCGGGGAGCTGTTTTTT
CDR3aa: CASRGGQNTGELFF

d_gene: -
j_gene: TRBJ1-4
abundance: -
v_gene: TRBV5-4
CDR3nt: TGTGCCAGCAGCTCCGGGACACTACATGAAAAACTGTTTTTT
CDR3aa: CASSSGTLHEKLFF

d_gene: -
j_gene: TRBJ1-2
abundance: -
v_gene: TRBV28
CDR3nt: TGTGCCAGCAGTTTATCGGTCAGGCCTAACTATGGCTACACCTTC
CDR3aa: CASSLSVRPNYGYTF

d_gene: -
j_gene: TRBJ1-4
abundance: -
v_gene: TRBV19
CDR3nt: TGTGCCAGTAGTAAACAGGGTACACGTGAAAAACTGTTTTTT
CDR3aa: CASSKQGTREKLFF

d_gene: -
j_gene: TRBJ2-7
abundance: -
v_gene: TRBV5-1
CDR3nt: TGCGCCAGCAGCTACAGTCCCGACTCCTACGAGCAGTACTTC
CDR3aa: CASSYSPDSYEQYF

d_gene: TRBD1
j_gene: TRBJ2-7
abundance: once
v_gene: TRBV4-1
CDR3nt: TGCGCCAGCAGCCGGCCCGGGACAGGGAAAACCTACGAGCAGTACTTC
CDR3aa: CASSRPGTGKTYEQYF

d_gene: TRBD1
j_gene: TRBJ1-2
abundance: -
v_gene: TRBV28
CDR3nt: TGTGCCAGCAGCCAACAGGGGGCAGAGGGCTACACCTTC
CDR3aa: CASSQQGAEGYTF

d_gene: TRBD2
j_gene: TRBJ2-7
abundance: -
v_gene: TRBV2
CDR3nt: TGTGCCAGCGGCGCGGGGGACCCTCCCTACGAGCAGTACTTC
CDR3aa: CASGAGDPPYEQYF

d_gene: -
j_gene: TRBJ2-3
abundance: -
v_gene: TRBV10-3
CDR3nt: TGTGCCATCAGACAAACAGATACGCAGTATTTT
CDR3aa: CAIRQTDTQYF

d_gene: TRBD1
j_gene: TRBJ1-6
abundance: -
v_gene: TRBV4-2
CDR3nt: TGTGCCAGCAGCCAAGGGGCCGGGACAGGGGACTCACCCCTCCACTTT
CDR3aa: CASSQGAGTGDSPLHF

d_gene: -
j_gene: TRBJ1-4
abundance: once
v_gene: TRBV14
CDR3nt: TGTGCCAGCAGCCAAGAACGGTTAAATGAAAAACTGTTTTTT
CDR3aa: CASSQERLNEKLFF

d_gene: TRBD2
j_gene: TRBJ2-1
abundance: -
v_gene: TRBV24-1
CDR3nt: TGTGCCACCAGTGATAGGACTAGATCCAATGAGCAGTTCTTC
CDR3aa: CATSDRTRSNEQFF

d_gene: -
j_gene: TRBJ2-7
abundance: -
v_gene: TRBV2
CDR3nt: TGTGCCAGCACCTTTGGGCCCAAAGGCTACGAGCAGTACTTC
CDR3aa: CASTFGPKGYEQYF

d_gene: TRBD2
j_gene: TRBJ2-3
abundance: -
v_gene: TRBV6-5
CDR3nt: TGTGCCACCGCTTTGGGGGGGACTATCACAGATACGCAGTATTTT
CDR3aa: CATALGGTITDTQYF

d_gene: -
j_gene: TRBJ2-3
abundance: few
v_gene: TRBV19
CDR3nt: TGTGCCAGTAGTACCCAGGGTGGGGGCACAGATACGCAGTATTTT
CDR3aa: CASSTQGGGTDTQYF

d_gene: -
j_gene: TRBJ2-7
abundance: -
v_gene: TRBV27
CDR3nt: TGTGCCAGCAGTCCCAGGGGCCCTTCCTACGAGCAGTACTTC
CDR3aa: CASSPRGPSYEQYF

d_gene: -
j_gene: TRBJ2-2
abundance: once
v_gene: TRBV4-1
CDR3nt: TGCGCCAGCAGCCAAGATAGGGGATTTGCGAACACCGGGGAGCTGTTTTTT
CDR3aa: CASSQDRGFANTGELFF

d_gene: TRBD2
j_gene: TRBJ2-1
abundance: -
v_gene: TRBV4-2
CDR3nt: TGTGCCAGCAGCCAAGATAGGACGGCTAGCGGGGTCGGTGAGCAGTTCTTC
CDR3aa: CASSQDRTASGVGEQFF